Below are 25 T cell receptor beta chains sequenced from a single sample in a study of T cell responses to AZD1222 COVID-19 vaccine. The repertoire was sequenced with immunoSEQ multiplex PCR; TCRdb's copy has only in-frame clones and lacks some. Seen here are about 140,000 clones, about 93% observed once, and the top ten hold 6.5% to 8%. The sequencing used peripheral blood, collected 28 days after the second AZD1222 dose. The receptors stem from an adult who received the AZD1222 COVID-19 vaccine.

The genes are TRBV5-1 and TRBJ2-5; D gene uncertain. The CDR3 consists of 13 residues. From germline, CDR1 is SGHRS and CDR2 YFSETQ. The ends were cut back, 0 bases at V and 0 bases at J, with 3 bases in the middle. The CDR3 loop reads CASSLGNQETQYF. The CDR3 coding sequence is TGCGCCAGCAGCTTGGGAAACCAAGAGACCCAGTACTTC.

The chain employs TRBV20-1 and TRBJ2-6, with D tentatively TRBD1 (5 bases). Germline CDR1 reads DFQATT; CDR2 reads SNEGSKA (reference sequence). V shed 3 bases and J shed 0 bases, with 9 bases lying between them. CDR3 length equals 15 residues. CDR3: CSASVGASGANVLTF. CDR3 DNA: TGCAGTGCTAGTGTAGGGGCCTCTGGGGCCAACGTCCTGACTTTC.

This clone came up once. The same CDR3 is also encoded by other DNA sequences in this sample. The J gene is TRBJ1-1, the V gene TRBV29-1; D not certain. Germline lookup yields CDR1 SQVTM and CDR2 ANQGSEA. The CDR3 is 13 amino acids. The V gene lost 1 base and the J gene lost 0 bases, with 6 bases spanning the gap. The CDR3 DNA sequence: TGCAGCGTTGAAGGCAGAATGAACACTGAAGCTTTCTTT. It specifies CSVEGRMNTEAFF.

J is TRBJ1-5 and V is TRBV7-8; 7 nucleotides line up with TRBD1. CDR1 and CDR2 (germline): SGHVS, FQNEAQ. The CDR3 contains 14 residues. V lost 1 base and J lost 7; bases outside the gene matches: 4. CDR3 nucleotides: TGTGCCAGCAGCTTAGGGAGGGGGCGGCAGCCCCAGCATTTT. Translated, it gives CASSLGRGRQPQHF.

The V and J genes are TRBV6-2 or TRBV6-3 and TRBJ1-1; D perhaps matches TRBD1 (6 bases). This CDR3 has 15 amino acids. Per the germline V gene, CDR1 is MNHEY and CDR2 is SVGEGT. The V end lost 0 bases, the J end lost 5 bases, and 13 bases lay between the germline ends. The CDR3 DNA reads TGTGCCAGCAGTTACTCGGGGGGGCGCGGAACTGAAGCTTTCTTT. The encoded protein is CASSYSGGRGTEAFF.

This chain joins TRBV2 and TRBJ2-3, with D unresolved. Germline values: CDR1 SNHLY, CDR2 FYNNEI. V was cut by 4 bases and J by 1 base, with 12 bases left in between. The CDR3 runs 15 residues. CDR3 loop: CASSGDTTGTDTQYF. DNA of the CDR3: TGTGCCAGCAGTGGTGACACCACCGGCACAGATACGCAGTATTTT.

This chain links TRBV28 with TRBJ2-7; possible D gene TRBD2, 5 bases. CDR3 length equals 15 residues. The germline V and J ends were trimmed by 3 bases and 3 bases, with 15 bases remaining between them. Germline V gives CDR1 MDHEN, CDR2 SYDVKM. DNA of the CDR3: TGTGCCAGCAGTTTGAGGGCCAGAGACAACTACGAGCAGTACTTC. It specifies CASSLRARDNYEQYF.

The CDR3 protein is CASSSSVSARETQYF. The CDR3 DNA sequence: TGTGCCAGCTCATCCAGCGTTAGCGCGAGGGAGACCCAGTACTTC. The rearrangement uses TRBV18 and TRBJ2-5; a possible D gene is TRBD2 (5 bases). The V end lost 5 bases, the J end lost 5 bases, and 18 bases lay between the germline ends. The CDR3 length is 15 residues. Per the germline V gene, CDR1 is KGHSH and CDR2 is LQKENI.

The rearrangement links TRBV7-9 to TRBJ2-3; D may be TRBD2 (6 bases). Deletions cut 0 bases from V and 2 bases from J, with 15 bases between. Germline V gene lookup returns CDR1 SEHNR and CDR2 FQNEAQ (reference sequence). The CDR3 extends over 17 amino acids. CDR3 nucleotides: TGTGCCAGCAGCTTAGCGTCTGCGGGGAAAGACACAGATACGCAGTATTTT. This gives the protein CASSLASAGKDTDTQYF.

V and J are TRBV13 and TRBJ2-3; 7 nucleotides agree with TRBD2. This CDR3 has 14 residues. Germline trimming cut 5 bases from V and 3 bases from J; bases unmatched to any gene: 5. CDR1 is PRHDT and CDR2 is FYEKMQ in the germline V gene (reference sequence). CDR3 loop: CASSGERETDTQYF. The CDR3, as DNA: TGTGCCAGCAGCGGCGAGCGGGAAACAGATACGCAGTATTTT.

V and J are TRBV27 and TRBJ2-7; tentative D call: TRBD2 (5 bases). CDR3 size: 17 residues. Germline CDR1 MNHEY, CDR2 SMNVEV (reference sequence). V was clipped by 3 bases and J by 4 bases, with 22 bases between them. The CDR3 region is CASSFSPRGPGPYEQYF. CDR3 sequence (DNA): TGTGCCAGCAGTTTCTCCCCACGAGGGCCTGGACCTTACGAGCAGTACTTC.

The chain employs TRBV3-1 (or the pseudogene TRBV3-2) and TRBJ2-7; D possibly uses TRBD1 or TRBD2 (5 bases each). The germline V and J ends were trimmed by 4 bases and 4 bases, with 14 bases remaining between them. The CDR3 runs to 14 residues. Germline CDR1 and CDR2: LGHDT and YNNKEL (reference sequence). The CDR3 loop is CASSLGDPSYEQYF. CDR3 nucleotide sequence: TGTGCCAGCAGCCTAGGGGACCCCTCTTACGAGCAGTACTTC.

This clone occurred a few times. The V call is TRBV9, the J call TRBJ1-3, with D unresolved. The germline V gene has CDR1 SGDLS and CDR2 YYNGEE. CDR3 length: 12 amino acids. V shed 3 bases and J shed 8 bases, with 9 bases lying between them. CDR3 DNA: TGTGCCAGCAGCGGTAATATGGACACCATATATTTT. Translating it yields CASSGNMDTIYF. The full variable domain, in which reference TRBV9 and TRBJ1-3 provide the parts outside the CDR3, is DSGVTQTPKHLITATGQRVTLRCSPRSGDLSVYWYQQSLDQGLQFLIQYYNGEERAKGNILERFSAQQFPDLHSELNLSSLELGDSALYFCASSGNMDTIYFGEGSWLTVV.

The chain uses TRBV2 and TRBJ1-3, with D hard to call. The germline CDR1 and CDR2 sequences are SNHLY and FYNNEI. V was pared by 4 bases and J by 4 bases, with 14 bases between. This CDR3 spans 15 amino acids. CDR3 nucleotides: TGTGCCAGCAGTGTATCCGGCGGCGGAGGAAACACCATATATTTT. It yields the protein CASSVSGGGGNTIYF.

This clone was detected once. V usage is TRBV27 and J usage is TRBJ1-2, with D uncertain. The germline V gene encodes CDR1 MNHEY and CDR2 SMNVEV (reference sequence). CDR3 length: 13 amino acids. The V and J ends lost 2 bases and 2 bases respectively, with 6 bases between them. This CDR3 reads CASSLRANYGYTF. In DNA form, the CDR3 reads TGTGCCAGCAGTTTAAGGGCGAACTATGGCTACACCTTC.

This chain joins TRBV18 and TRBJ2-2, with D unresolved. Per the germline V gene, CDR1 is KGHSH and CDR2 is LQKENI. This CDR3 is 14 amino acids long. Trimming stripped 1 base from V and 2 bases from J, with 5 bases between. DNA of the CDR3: TGTGCCAGCTCACCACTCGAAAACACCGGGGAGCTGTTTTTT. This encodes CASSPLENTGELFF.

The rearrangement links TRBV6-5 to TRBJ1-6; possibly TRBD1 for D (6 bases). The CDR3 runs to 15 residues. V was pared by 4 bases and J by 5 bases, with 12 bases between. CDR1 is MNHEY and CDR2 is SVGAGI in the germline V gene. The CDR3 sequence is CASSSTGSDNSPLHF. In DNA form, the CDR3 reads TGTGCCAGCAGTTCCACAGGGTCAGATAATTCACCCCTCCACTTT.

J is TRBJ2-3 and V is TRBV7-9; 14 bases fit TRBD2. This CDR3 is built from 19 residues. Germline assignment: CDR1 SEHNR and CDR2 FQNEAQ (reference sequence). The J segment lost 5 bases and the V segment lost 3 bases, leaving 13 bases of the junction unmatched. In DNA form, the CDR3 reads TGTGCCAGCAGCTTTTCCGGACTAGCGGGGGGCCGAAATGGAGATACGCAGTATTTT. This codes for CASSFSGLAGGRNGDTQYF. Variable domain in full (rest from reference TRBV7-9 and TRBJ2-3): DTGVSQNPRHKITKRGQNVTFRCDPISEHNRLYWYRQTLGQGPEFLTYFQNEAQLEKSRLLSDRFSAERPKGSFSTLEIQRTEQGDSAMYLCASSFSGLAGGRNGDTQYFGPGTRLTVL.

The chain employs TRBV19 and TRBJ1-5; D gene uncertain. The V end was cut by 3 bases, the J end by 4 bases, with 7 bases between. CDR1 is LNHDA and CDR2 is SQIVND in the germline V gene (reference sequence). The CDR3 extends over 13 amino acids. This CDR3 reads CASSITSNQPQHF. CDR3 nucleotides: TGTGCCAGTAGTATTACTTCAAATCAGCCCCAGCATTTT.

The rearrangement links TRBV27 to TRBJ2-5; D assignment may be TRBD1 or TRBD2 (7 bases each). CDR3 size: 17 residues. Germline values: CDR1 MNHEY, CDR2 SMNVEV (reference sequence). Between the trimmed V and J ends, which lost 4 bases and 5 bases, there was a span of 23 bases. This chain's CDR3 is CASSSYLGGGAQETQYF. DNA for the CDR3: TGTGCCAGCAGTTCCTATCTGGGAGGGGGCGCCCAGGAGACCCAGTACTTC.

CDR3 DNA sequence: TGTGCCAGCAGCTTAGGGCCGGAGACCCAGTACTTC. It encodes CASSLGPETQYF. This rearrangement joins TRBV7-8 to TRBJ2-5; no clear D gene. The CDR3 has 12 residues. V gave up 1 base and J gave up 5 bases, with 5 bases separating them. CDR1 SGHVS and CDR2 FQNEAQ come from the germline V gene. Supplemented by reference TRBV7-8 and TRBJ2-5, the full variable domain reads GAGVSQSPRYKVAKRGQDVALRCDPISGHVSLFWYQQALGQGPEFLTYFQNEAQLDKSGLPSDRFFAERPEGSVSTLKIQRTQQEDSAVYLCASSLGPETQYFGPGTRLLVL.

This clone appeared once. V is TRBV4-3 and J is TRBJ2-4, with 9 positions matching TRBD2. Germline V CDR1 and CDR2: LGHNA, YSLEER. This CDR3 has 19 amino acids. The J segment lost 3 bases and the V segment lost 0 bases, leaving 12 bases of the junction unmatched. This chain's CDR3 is CASSQDSRNAGGLKNIQYF. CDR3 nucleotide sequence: TGCGCCAGCAGCCAAGATTCGCGAAACGCGGGGGGGCTCAAAAACATTCAGTACTTC.

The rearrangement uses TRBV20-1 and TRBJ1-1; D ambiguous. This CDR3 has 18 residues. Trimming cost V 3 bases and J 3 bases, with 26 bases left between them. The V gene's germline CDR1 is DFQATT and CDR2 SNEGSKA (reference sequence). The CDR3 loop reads CSASRRGVWGLVDTEAFF. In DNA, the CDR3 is TGCAGTGCTAGTAGGAGAGGCGTTTGGGGATTAGTAGACACTGAAGCTTTCTTT.

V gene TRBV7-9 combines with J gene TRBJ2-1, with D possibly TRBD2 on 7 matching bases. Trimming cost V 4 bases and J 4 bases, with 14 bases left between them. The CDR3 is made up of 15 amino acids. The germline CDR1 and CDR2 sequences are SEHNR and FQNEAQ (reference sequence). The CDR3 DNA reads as TGTGCCAGCAGCTCCGGGGGGCCAGTTTACAATGAGCAGTTCTTC. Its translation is CASSSGGPVYNEQFF.

The CDR3, as DNA: TGTGCCTGGAGTCGGCGACAGGGACTCGGGTCACCCCTCCACTTT. Protein product: CAWSRRQGLGSPLHF. The rearrangement links TRBV30 to TRBJ1-6; 7 positions agree with TRBD1. Germline V gene lookup returns CDR1 GTSNPN and CDR2 SVGIG (reference sequence). The CDR3 contains 15 residues. The J segment lost 10 bases and the V segment lost 2 bases, leaving 11 bases of the junction unmatched. Based on the CDR3 plus reference TRBV30 and TRBJ1-6, the full variable domain is SQTIHQWPATLVQPVGSPLSLECTVEGTSNPNLYWYRQAAGRGLQLLFYSVGIGQISSEVPQNLSASRPQDRQFILSSKKLLLSDSGFYLCAWSRRQGLGSPLHFGNGTRLTVT.